Listed below are T cell receptor beta chains from one sample, sequenced in a study of T-cell reconstitution after alpha-beta-depleted transplantation in children. TCRdb used MiXCR to reprocess the PCR reads, holding one entry per CDR3 protein. The table lists more than 45,000 distinct CDR3 sequences, 52% of them singletons. This specimen consisted of peripheral blood, obtained before TCRalphabeta/CD19-depleted stem cell transplant. The receptors derive from a boy under two years old with SCID, due to receive a stem cell transplant. The CDR3 runs from the conserved cysteine through the conserved F or W. A D gene is named only where the DNA matches it firmly. Clone size is given for some rows only: seen once, a few or many times, or a class if the clone is expanded.

>TRBV3-1|.|TRBJ1-3|.
TGTGCCAGCAGCCAAGTGCAGGGAGCTCCTGGAAACACCATATATTTT
CASSQVQGAPGNTIYF
>TRBV7-9|.|TRBJ2-2|.
TGTGCCAGCAGCTTAGACACCGACACCGGGGAGCTGTTTTTT
CASSLDTDTGELFF
>TRBV11-2|.|TRBJ2-3|TRBD2
TGTGCCAGCAGCTTACCAGCGGGAGGGCAGTATTTT
CASSLPAGGQYF
>TRBV29-1|.|TRBJ2-3|.
TGCAGCGTTTCCACAGGGTCCAGTGGAGATACGCAGTATTTT
CSVSTGSSGDTQYF
>TRBV27|.|TRBJ2-3|.
TGTGCCAGCAGTCCTTACGACCCCTCGGAAGATACGCAGTATTTT
CASSPYDPSEDTQYF
>TRBV5-1|.|TRBJ2-1|.
TGCGCCAGCAGCCCCTCCGGGGGGCCGGGAAATGAGCAGTTCTTC
CASSPSGGPGNEQFF
>TRBV5-1|.|TRBJ2-2|TRBD2
TGCGCCAGCAGCCCTGGACTAGCGGGCGGCACCGGGGAGCTGTTTTTT
CASSPGLAGGTGELFF
>TRBV5-1|.|TRBJ2-3|TRBD1
TGCGCCAGCAGCTTGGGAGGGGGCGAAGATACGCAGTATTTT
CASSLGGGEDTQYF
>TRBV6-4|.|TRBJ2-2|.
.
CASSTSNTGELFF
>TRBV10-1|few|TRBJ2-3|.
TGCGCCAGCAGTGGGGAAGCAGATACGCAGTATTTT
CASSGEADTQYF
>TRBV7-2|.|TRBJ1-6|.
TGTGCCAGCAGCTTGACATACGAGGGCTCACCCCTCCACTTT
CASSLTYEGSPLHF
>TRBV20-1|.|TRBJ1-1|.
TGCAGTGCTAGAGCCCTGCTCTCCATGAACACTGAAGCTTTCTTT
CSARALLSMNTEAFF
>TRBV7-2|many|TRBJ2-4|.
TGTGCCAGCAGCTTAGGGGGGGCGTCCAAAAACATTCAGTACTTC
CASSLGGASKNIQYF
>TRBV4-3|.|TRBJ1-1|.
TGCGCCAGCAGCCCTTCTACAGGGAGGAGGAACACTGAAGCTTTCTTT
CASSPSTGRRNTEAFF
>TRBV9|once|TRBJ2-1|TRBD1
TGTGCCAGCAGCGCGCAGACAGGGGGCTACAATGAGCAGTTCTTC
CASSAQTGGYNEQFF
>TRBV7-2|few|TRBJ2-7|TRBD1
TGTGCCAGCAGCTTAACCGGGACAGAGTTAAGCGAGCAGTACTTC
CASSLTGTELSEQYF
>TRBV20-1|.|TRBJ1-5|.
TGCAGTGCTAGAGATCTCAGGGGCAATCAGCCCCAGCATTTT
CSARDLRGNQPQHF
>TRBV4-2|few|TRBJ2-5|.
TGTGCCAGCAGCCTCGTAGTCGGGTGGGAGACCCAGTACTTC
CASSLVVGWETQYF
>TRBV7-2|.|TRBJ2-7|TRBD2
TGTGCCTGCGGCTGGAACGGGGGGTCCTACGAGCAGTACTTC
CACGWNGGSYEQYF
>TRBV5-5|many|TRBJ2-1|.
TGTGCCAGCAGGGTGGACGGTAGCTCCTACAATGAGCAGTTCTTC
CASRVDGSSYNEQFF
>TRBV12-3/TRBV12-4|.|TRBJ1-2|.
TGTGCCAGCAACGCCGGCGGTAACTATGGCTACACCTTC
CASNAGGNYGYTF
>TRBV25-1|many|TRBJ1-5|.
TGTGCCAGCAGTGTTGGAAATCAGCCCCAGCATTTT
CASSVGNQPQHF
>TRBV4-3|medium-sized|TRBJ1-2|.
TGCGCCAGCAGCCAAGATAGAGGGACAACCTCTAGGTATGGCTACACCTTC
CASSQDRGTTSRYGYTF
>TRBV12-3/TRBV12-4|.|TRBJ2-6|.
TGTGCCAGCTCATTATCCCCTGTCGGTGGGGCCAACGTCCTGACTTTC
CASSLSPVGGANVLTF
>TRBV5-1|few|TRBJ2-7|TRBD1
TGCGCCAGCAGCTCGGAGGGACAGGGGAGGTTTCTGTACTTC
CASSSEGQGRFLYF
>TRBV7-2|.|TRBJ2-5|TRBD1
TGTGCCAGCAGTTCTACCGGGACAGGGGGCAGAGAGACCCAGTACTTC
CASSSTGTGGRETQYF
>TRBV5-1|.|TRBJ1-5|.
TGCGCCAGCAGCTTGGAACCCGAGGAGCCCCAGCATTTT
CASSLEPEEPQHF
>TRBV7-8|few|TRBJ2-5|.
TGTGCCAGCAGCTTAGGGCGGATCGGGGAGACCCAGTACTTC
CASSLGRIGETQYF
>TRBV5-1|few|TRBJ2-2|.
TGCGCCAGCAGCTTGTTAGACTTAAACACCGGGGAGCTGTTTTTT
CASSLLDLNTGELFF
>TRBV7-3|few|TRBJ2-3|.
TGTGCCAGCAGCTTTGGTGGGGGGGCCCCAGATACGCAGTATTTT
CASSFGGGAPDTQYF
>TRBV6-5|many|TRBJ1-2|.
TGTGCCAGCAGCCCTACAGGGAGGGATGGCTACACCTTC
CASSPTGRDGYTF
>TRBV5-6|once|TRBJ1-5|.
TGTGCCAGCAGCTTGAACAGGGCTATATATCAGCCCCAGCATTTT
CASSLNRAIYQPQHF
>TRBV3-1|.|TRBJ2-7|.
TGTGCCAGCAGCCCCTCCCCAGGCCACTTCGCCCACGAGCAGTACTTC
CASSPSPGHFAHEQYF
>TRBV20-1|.|TRBJ2-5|TRBD2
TGCAGTGCTAAGGTAGCGGGGCGCCAAGAGACCCAGTACTTC
CSAKVAGRQETQYF
>TRBV7-2|.|TRBJ1-3|.
TGTGCCAGCAGCTTTCCCGGAAACACCATATATTTT
CASSFPGNTIYF
>TRBV20-1|.|TRBJ2-5|TRBD2
TGCAGTGCCGGGACTATTGAGAAAGAGACCCAGTACTTC
CSAGTIEKETQYF
>TRBV20-1|once|TRBJ1-5|.
TGCAGTGCTAGAGGCTGGGGGGGAGGGAGCAATCAGCCCCAGCATTTT
CSARGWGGGSNQPQHF
>TRBV5-1|few|TRBJ2-7|.
TGCGCCAGCAGCTTGGTGGAAGGAAGCTCCTACGAGCAGTACTTC
CASSLVEGSSYEQYF
>TRBV6-5|.|TRBJ1-1|TRBD1
TGTGCCAGCAGTTACTCCGGACAGGGGGAAACTGAAGCTTTCTTT
CASSYSGQGETEAFF